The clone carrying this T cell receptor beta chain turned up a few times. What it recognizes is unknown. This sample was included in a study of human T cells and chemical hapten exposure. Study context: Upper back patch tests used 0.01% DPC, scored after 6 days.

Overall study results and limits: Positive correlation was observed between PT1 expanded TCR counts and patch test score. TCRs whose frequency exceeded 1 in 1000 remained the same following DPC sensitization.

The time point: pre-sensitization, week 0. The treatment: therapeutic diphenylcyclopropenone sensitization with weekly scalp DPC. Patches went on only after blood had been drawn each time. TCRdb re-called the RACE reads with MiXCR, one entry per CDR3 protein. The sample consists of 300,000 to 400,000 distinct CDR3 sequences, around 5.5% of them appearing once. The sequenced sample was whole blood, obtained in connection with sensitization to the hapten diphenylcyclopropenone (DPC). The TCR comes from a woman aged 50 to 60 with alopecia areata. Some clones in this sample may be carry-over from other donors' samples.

The CDR3 loop reads CASSLRSDRALPFLTF. CDR3 in DNA: TGTGCCAGCAGCTTAAGAAGCGACAGGGCCCTCCCTTTCCTGACTTTC. This chain joins TRBV5-6 and TRBJ2-6; 7 bases agree with TRBD1. V shed 2 bases and J 14 bases; nucleotides not matched to a gene: 16. CDR3 size: 16 residues. Germline V gene data show CDR1 as SGHDT and CDR2 as YYEEEE.